This T cell receptor beta chain was retrieved from a study of beta chain features in type 1 diabetes. Study-wide findings and caveats: The study found fewer insertions and more deletions at VDJ junctions in type 1 diabetes patients. Moderately but significantly shorter TCRB CDR3s were found in Type 1 diabetes patients in all four CD4+ subsets. Cells with high TCR expression could be over-represented by cDNA sequencing.

This clone turned up a few times. Its antigen is currently unknown. Expressed TCRB transcripts were sequenced because the entire RNA isolate underwent reverse transcription. The protocol was immunoSEQ multiplex PCR, while the TCRdb copy is restricted to in-frame clones and leaves out a portion. The sample records 250,000 to 300,000 clones, roughly an eighth being singletons. The CDR3 loop spans 14 amino acids. The V gene lost 0 bases and the J gene lost 1 base, with 6 bases spanning the gap. Sample: naive CD4+ T cells from blood. The chain couples TRBV23-1 to TRBJ1-1; TRBD1 is a possible D gene (5 bases). TRBV23-1 counts as an open reading frame of uncertain function. The source of this sequence is a man between 25 and 39 years old with type 1 diabetes. CDR3: CASSQSTANTEAFF. CDR3 bases: TGCGCCAGCAGTCAATCGACAGCGAACACTGAAGCTTTCTTT.